A selection of T cell receptor beta chains follows, all from one sample in a study of blood T cell repertoires in COVID-19. Some clones are missing from TCRdb's copy, which holds only in-frame ones; the method was immunoSEQ multiplex PCR. The sample has approximately 230,000 clones; around 88% are singletons. The source material was PBMCs or T cells enriched from blood (not recorded which). The receptor set was obtained from a woman aged 45-59 years with acute COVID-19. The CDR3 runs from the conserved cysteine through the conserved F or W. A D gene is named only where the DNA matches it firmly. Clone size is stated in some rows and not others, as once, few, many or a class when expanded.

j_call,d_call,v_call,clone_size,cdr3_aa,cdr3_nt
TRBJ1-1,NA,TRBV6-2/TRBV6-3,once,CASSYGRRRGEAFF,TGTGCCAGCAGTTACGGTCGACGGCGCGGGGAAGCTTTCTTT
TRBJ2-1,TRBD2,TRBV18,NA,CASSPRFLLAGTSSYNEQFF,TGTGCCAGCTCACCTCGCTTCTTGTTAGCGGGAACAAGCTCCTACAATGAGCAGTTCTTC
TRBJ2-2,NA,TRBV6-5,NA,CASRTVNTGELFF,TGTGCCAGCAGGACAGTGAACACCGGGGAGCTGTTTTTT
TRBJ1-3,NA,TRBV5-6,NA,CASSLAGGPGNTIYF,TGTGCCAGCAGCTTGGCCGGGGGGCCTGGAAACACCATATATTTT
TRBJ1-2,NA,TRBV28,NA,CASSLPRQMNRYTF,TGTGCCAGCAGTTTGCCTAGGCAGATGAATCGCTACACCTTC
TRBJ1-4,NA,TRBV6-5,NA,CASSKDRSNEKLFF,TGTGCCAGCAGCAAAGACAGGTCCAATGAAAAACTGTTTTTT
TRBJ1-6,TRBD1,TRBV5-6,NA,CASSSQGVGSPLHF,TGTGCCAGCAGCTCACAGGGGGTAGGATCACCCCTCCACTTT
TRBJ2-1,TRBD2,TRBV19,NA,CASSIQAGGRHEQFF,TGTGCCAGTAGTATTCAAGCGGGAGGACGACATGAGCAGTTCTTC
TRBJ1-2,TRBD1,TRBV7-2,NA,CASSLNRGEFGYTF,TGTGCCAGCAGCTTGAACAGGGGGGAGTTTGGCTACACCTTC
TRBJ2-7,TRBD1,TRBV30,few,CAWWGLGQGYEQYF,TGTGCCTGGTGGGGGTTGGGACAGGGTTACGAGCAGTACTTC
TRBJ2-3,NA,TRBV7-3,NA,CASSLRQGRREGRDTQYF,TGTGCCAGCAGCCTCCGACAGGGGCGGAGGGAGGGACGAGATACGCAGTATTTT
TRBJ2-7,TRBD1,TRBV4-3,NA,CASSQDSRGPTYEQYF,TGCGCCAGCAGCCAAGATTCCAGGGGGCCTACCTACGAGCAGTACTTC
TRBJ1-6,NA,TRBV9,few,CASSVRYYNSPLHF,TGTGCCAGCAGCGTCAGATATTATAATTCACCCCTCCACTTT
TRBJ2-7,TRBD2,TRBV6-5,once,CASSTTSGYSYEQYF,TGTGCCAGCAGTACGACTAGCGGGTACTCCTACGAGCAGTACTTC
TRBJ2-7,NA,TRBV4-3,NA,CASSQGRTAYEQYF,TGCGCCAGCAGCCAAGGTCGGACAGCCTACGAGCAGTACTTC
TRBJ1-3,TRBD1,TRBV4-3,NA,CASSQDGVEGAESGNTIYF,TGCGCCAGCAGCCAAGATGGTGTGGAGGGGGCGGAGTCTGGAAACACCATATATTTT
TRBJ2-2,NA,TRBV14,NA,CASSQDWHITGELFF,TGTGCCAGCAGCCAAGATTGGCACATCACCGGGGAGCTGTTTTTT
TRBJ2-7,TRBD1,TRBV4-1,NA,CASSQRGLAEYEQYF,TGCGCCAGCAGCCAAAGGGGGCTAGCCGAATACGAGCAGTACTTC
TRBJ2-7,TRBD2,TRBV9,NA,CASSVLAGNSYEQYF,TGTGCCAGCAGCGTCCTAGCGGGTAACTCCTACGAGCAGTACTTC
TRBJ1-6,TRBD1,TRBV6-5,NA,CAAVRVGTGNSPLHF,TGTGCTGCGGTAAGGGTGGGGACAGGGAATTCACCCCTCCACTTT
TRBJ1-4,NA,TRBV18,NA,CASSPGANAATNEKLFF,TGTGCCAGCTCACCAGGGGCGAATGCCGCAACTAATGAAAAACTGTTTTTT
TRBJ2-1,NA,TRBV27,NA,CASSLSGIPGSSYNEQFF,TGTGCCAGCAGTTTATCGGGCATCCCCGGTAGCTCCTACAATGAGCAGTTCTTC